A selection of T cell receptor beta chains follows, all from one sample in a study of CD8 T cells in Susac syndrome. Each CDR3 protein is one row after TCRdb ran MiXCR on the immunoSEQ multiplex PCR reads. Of tens of thousands of distinct CDR3 sequences in the sample, 94% were seen once. The source material was CD8+ T cells from PBMCs. All receptors come from a human donor with Susac syndrome. Each CDR3 is given with its conserved first and last residue. The D gene is left open where the match is weak. Only part of the rows carry a size: once, few, many, or a class if the clone is expanded.

D,V,size,J,CDR3,DNA
TRBD1,TRBV5-1,-,TRBJ1-1,CASSFRGMNTEAFF,TGCGCCAGCAGCTTCAGGGGGATGAACACTGAAGCTTTCTTT
-,TRBV6-5,-,TRBJ2-1,CASKGGYYNEQFF,TGTGCCAGCAAGGGAGGTTACTACAATGAGCAGTTCTTC
-,TRBV3-1,-,TRBJ2-5,CASSQEGRSRVRETQYF,TGTGCCAGCAGCCAAGAAGGTCGCTCAAGGGTGCGGGAGACCCAGTACTTC
-,TRBV9,-,TRBJ1-2,CASSVAAGESLANYGYTF,TGTGCCAGCAGCGTAGCGGCAGGGGAATCCCTCGCTAACTATGGCTACACCTTC
-,TRBV5-1,-,TRBJ1-1,CASSLTTGDAEAFF,TGCGCCAGCAGCTTGACGACAGGTGACGCTGAAGCTTTCTTT
TRBD1,TRBV29-1,-,TRBJ2-6,CSVLSGTAPSGANVLTF,TGCAGCGTCCTTTCCGGGACAGCTCCGTCTGGGGCCAACGTCCTGACTTTC
TRBD1,TRBV15,-,TRBJ2-6,CATSSLTGPQGANVLTF,TGTGCCACCAGCAGTTTGACAGGGCCTCAGGGGGCCAACGTCCTGACTTTC
-,TRBV12-3/TRBV12-4,-,TRBJ2-1,CATRTYNEQFF,TGTGCCACTCGAACCTACAATGAGCAGTTCTTC
TRBD2,TRBV6-5,-,TRBJ2-1,CASSYGTSGAASNEQFF,TGTGCCAGCAGTTACGGGACTAGCGGAGCCGCCAGTAATGAGCAGTTCTTC
TRBD2,TRBV27,-,TRBJ2-7,CASSYGTSEQYF,TGTGCCAGCAGTTACGGGACTAGCGAGCAGTACTTC
-,TRBV29-1,-,TRBJ2-6,CSVSVLGANVLTF,TGCAGCGTTTCGGTTCTCGGGGCCAACGTCCTGACTTTC
-,TRBV12-3/TRBV12-4,few,TRBJ1-2,CASSLAGDYGYTF,TGTGCCAGCAGTTTAGCAGGGGACTATGGCTACACCTTC
TRBD1,TRBV15,-,TRBJ2-1,CATSSKTGDEQFF,TGTGCCACCAGCAGCAAGACAGGGGATGAGCAGTTCTTC
-,TRBV19,-,TRBJ2-7,CATSISGDYEQYF,TGTGCCACCAGTATATCGGGAGACTACGAGCAGTACTTC
-,TRBV7-8,-,TRBJ1-5,CASSEYDRELWPRQPQHF,TGTGCCAGCAGCGAATACGACAGAGAGCTATGGCCCAGGCAGCCCCAGCATTTT
TRBD2,TRBV27,-,TRBJ2-3,CASRVVRDYSDTQYF,TGTGCCAGCAGGGTTGTAAGGGACTATTCTGATACGCAGTATTTT